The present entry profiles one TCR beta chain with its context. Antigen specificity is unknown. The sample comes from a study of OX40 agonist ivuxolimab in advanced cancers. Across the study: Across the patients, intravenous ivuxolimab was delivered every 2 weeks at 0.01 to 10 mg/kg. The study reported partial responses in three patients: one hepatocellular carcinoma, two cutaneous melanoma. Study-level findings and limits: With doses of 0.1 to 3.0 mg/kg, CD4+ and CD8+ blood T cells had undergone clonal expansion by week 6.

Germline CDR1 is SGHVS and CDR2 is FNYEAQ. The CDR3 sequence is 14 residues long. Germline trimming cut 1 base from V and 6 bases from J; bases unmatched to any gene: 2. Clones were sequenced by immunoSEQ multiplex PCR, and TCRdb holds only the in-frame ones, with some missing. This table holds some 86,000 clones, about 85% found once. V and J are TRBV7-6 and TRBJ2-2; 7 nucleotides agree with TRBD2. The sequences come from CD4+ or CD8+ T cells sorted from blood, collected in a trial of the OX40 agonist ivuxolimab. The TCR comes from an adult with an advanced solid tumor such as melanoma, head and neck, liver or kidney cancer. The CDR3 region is CASSLEGGAGELFF. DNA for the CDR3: TGTGCCAGCAGCTTAGAGGGAGGGGCCGGGGAGCTGTTTTTT. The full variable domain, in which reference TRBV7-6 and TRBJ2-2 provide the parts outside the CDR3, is GAGVSQSPRYKVTKRGQDVALRCDPISGHVSLYWYRQALGQGPEFLTYFNYEAQQDKSGLPNDRFSAERPEGSISTLTIQRTEQRDSAMYRCASSLEGGAGELFFGEGSRLTVL.